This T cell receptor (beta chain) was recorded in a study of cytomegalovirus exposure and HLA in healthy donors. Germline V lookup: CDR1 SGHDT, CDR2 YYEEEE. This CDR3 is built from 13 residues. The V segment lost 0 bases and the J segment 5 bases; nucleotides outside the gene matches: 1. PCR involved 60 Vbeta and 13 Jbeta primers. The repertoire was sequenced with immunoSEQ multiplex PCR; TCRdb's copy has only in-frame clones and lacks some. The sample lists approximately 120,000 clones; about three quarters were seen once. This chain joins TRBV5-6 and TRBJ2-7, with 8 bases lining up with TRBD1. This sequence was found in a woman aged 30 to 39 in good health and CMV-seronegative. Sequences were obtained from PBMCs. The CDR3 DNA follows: TGTGCCAGCAGCTTGGACAGGGGGAACGAGCAGTACTTC. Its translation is CASSLDRGNEQYF.